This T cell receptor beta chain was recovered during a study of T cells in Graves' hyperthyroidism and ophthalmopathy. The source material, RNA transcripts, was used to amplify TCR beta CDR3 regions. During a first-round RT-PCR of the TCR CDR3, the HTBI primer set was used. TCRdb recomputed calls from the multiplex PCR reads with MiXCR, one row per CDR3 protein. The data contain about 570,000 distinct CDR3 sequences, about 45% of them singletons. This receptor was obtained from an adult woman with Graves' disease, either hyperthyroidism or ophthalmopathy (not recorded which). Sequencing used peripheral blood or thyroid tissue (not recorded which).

CDR3 nucleotides: TGTGCCACCAGTGATTATCGGGGGATCTCTGGGGCCAACGTCCTGACTTTC. This codes for CATSDYRGISGANVLTF. V gene TRBV24-1 combines with J gene TRBJ2-6, with D maybe TRBD2 (6 bases). Germline lookup yields CDR1 KGHDR and CDR2 SFDVKD. V lost 2 bases, J lost 0 bases, and 10 bases lay in between. The CDR3 extends over 17 amino acids.